One sample yielded the 30 T cell receptor beta chains listed below, sequenced in a study of shared clonotypes between healthy human individuals. Naive CD8 cells were CD45RO-negative, positively selected for CCR7, excluding terminally differentiated effector memory CD45RA+ cells. The protocol was immunoSEQ multiplex PCR, while the TCRdb copy is restricted to in-frame clones and leaves out a portion. The table lists hundreds of thousands of clones, around 96% of them singletons. Sequenced sample: naive CD8+ T cells sorted from blood. Receptors were obtained from a woman in her twenties or thirties in good health.

The chain employs TRBV28 and TRBJ2-7; TRBD2 matches 9 bases. The CDR3 length is 14 residues. Germline values: CDR1 MDHEN, CDR2 SYDVKM. V was pared by 7 bases and J by 4 bases, with 8 bases of the junction left unmatched. DNA of the CDR3: TGTGCCAGCAATCTAGCGGGATCCCCTTACGAGCAGTACTTC. Its translation is CASNLAGSPYEQYF.

The chain carries TRBV27 and TRBJ2-1; D might be TRBD1 or TRBD2, each matching 5 bases. The germline V and J ends were trimmed by 3 bases and 9 bases, with 15 bases remaining between them. In germline, CDR1 is MNHEY, CDR2 SMNVEV (reference sequence). The CDR3 length is 14 residues. This chain's CDR3 is CASSLHRGRLEQFF. CDR3 bases: TGTGCCAGCAGTTTGCACCGGGGCCGCCTTGAGCAGTTCTTC.

The chain combines TRBV27 with TRBJ2-7; D might be TRBD1 or TRBD2, each matching 5 bases. The CDR3 is 16 residues long. V lost 2 bases and J lost 5, with 19 bases in between. The germline CDR1 and CDR2 sequences are MNHEY and SMNVEV (reference sequence). As DNA, the CDR3 is TGTGCCAGCAGTTTAGGCCCTCATAGACAGAGGGACGAGCAGTACTTC. Translating it yields CASSLGPHRQRDEQYF.

This chain connects TRBV6-5 to TRBJ2-7; D not certain. Germline V gene sequence: CDR1 MNHEY, CDR2 SVGAGI. The CDR3 runs 16 residues. Trimming removed 4 bases at V and 0 bases at J, with 16 bases between. The CDR3, as DNA: TGTGCCAGCAGTTCGTTCTTCAGTTACACCTCCTACGAGCAGTACTTC. Its translation is CASSSFFSYTSYEQYF.

The CDR3 loop is CASSFWGRGTDTQYF. CDR3 nucleotides: TGTGCCAGCAGCTTTTGGGGCAGGGGCACAGATACGCAGTATTTT. V and J are TRBV5-5 and TRBJ2-3; TRBD1 is a possible D gene (5 bases). CDR1 SGHKS and CDR2 YYEKEE come from the germline V gene (reference sequence). CDR3 length: 15 residues. Trimming pared 2 bases from V and 1 base from J, leaving 11 bases between.

This clone has only one observation. The V call is TRBV7-9, the J call TRBJ1-4, with D hard to call. The CDR3 extends over 15 amino acids. Germline assignment: CDR1 SEHNR and CDR2 FQNEAQ (reference sequence). The V end was cut by 1 base, the J end by 0 bases, with 6 bases between. CDR3 sequence: CASSLGSPTNEKLFF. CDR3 DNA: TGTGCCAGCAGCTTAGGGAGTCCAACTAATGAAAAACTGTTTTTT.

The chain carries TRBV27 and TRBJ2-5; D gene ambiguous. V was cut by 1 base and J by 1 base, with 10 bases left in between. CDR3 length equals 15 residues. From germline, CDR1 is MNHEY and CDR2 SMNVEV (reference sequence). The CDR3 DNA is TGTGCCAGCAGTTTATACAACGGCCCCCAAGAGACCCAGTACTTC. Protein product: CASSLYNGPQETQYF.

CDR3 in amino acids: CAWSISTMNTGELFF. Here the CDR3 DNA reads TGTGCCTGGAGTATATCTACTATGAACACCGGGGAGCTGTTTTTT. The chain links TRBV30 to TRBJ2-2; D unclear. V was clipped by 2 bases and J by 1 base, with 11 bases between them. Germline V lookup: CDR1 GTSNPN, CDR2 SVGIG (reference sequence). This CDR3 contains 15 residues.

The gene calls are TRBV19 and TRBJ2-1; 12 bases fit TRBD1. This CDR3 has 15 residues. From germline, CDR1 is LNHDA and CDR2 SQIVND (reference sequence). V lost 5 bases and J lost 8; bases outside the gene matches: 7. The CDR3 is CASSPRDRGLHEQFF. CDR3 coding DNA: TGTGCCAGTAGTCCCCGGGACAGGGGGCTGCATGAGCAGTTCTTC.

The chain uses TRBV6-5 and TRBJ2-7; TRBD2 might be the D (5 bases). The germline V gene encodes CDR1 MNHEY and CDR2 SVGAGI. Trimming cost V 10 bases and J 4 bases, with 14 bases left between them. This CDR3 spans 12 amino acids. The CDR3 loop reads CAIRRGIYEQYF. The CDR3 DNA reads as TGTGCCATCCGCCGGGGAATTTACGAGCAGTACTTC.

This sequence joins TRBV5-8 and TRBJ2-1, with D hard to call. V was clipped by 0 bases and J by 0 bases, with 7 bases between them. The CDR3 length is 15 residues. CDR1 SGHTS and CDR2 YDEGEE come from the germline V gene. CDR3 nucleotides: TGTGCCAGCAGCTTGGAACATGGCTCCTACAATGAGCAGTTCTTC. As protein: CASSLEHGSYNEQFF.

J is TRBJ2-7 and V is TRBV29-1, with 8 bases that match TRBD1. The CDR3 loop spans 12 amino acids. CDR1 SQVTM and CDR2 ANQGSEA come from the germline V gene. J lost 6 bases, V lost 6 bases, and 7 bases had no gene match. CDR3 DNA: TGCAGCGTAGAGGACAGGGCGACCGAGCAGTACTTC. Protein: CSVEDRATEQYF.

This clone was seen only once. The J gene is TRBJ2-5, the V gene TRBV5-8; 12 nucleotides line up with TRBD2. TRBJ2-7 explains the end of the DNA better; the J call may be wrong. Germline V gives CDR1 SGHTS, CDR2 YDEGEE. The CDR3 spans 16 residues. CDR3 in DNA: TGTGCCAGCAGCTTGCGACTAGCGGGGGAGGTCTACGAGCAGTACTTC. Protein product: CASSLRLAGEVYEQYF.

This chain uses TRBV19 with TRBJ1-5; TRBD1 matches 8 bases. CDR1 is LNHDA and CDR2 is SQIVND in the germline V gene (reference sequence). Trimming removed 9 bases from V and 6 bases from J; junction bases left unmatched: 7. The CDR3 spans 13 residues. CDR3 coding DNA: TGTGCCAGCGGACAGGGTGGTGGTCAGCCCCAGCATTTT. It yields the protein CASGQGGGQPQHF.

The chain has TRBV27 and TRBJ2-7; D might be TRBD2 (5 bases). The germline gives CDR1 MNHEY, CDR2 SMNVEV (reference sequence). Trimming removed 3 bases from V and 6 bases from J, with 15 bases in between. The CDR3 is 14 amino acids. The chain's CDR3 is CASSLSPMAGEQYF. The CDR3, as DNA: TGTGCCAGCAGTTTGAGCCCCATGGCGGGCGAGCAGTACTTC.

The sample holds one count of this clone. The genes are TRBV5-6 and TRBJ2-2; 9 bases are a match to TRBD2. CDR1 is SGHDT, CDR2 YYEEEE, per germline. V gave up 3 bases and J gave up 6 bases; unmatched junction bases: 3. This CDR3 is 14 amino acids long. DNA of the CDR3: TGTGCCAGCAGCTCGGGACTAGCAGCCGGGGAGCTGTTTTTT. It yields the protein CASSSGLAAGELFF. Filled out from reference TRBV5-6 and TRBJ2-2, the complete variable domain reads DAGVTQSPTHLIKTRGQQVTLRCSPKSGHDTVSWYQQALGQGPQFIFQYYEEEERQRGNFPDRFSGHQFPNYSSELNVNALLLGDSALYLCASSSGLAAGELFFGEGSRLTVL.

V gene TRBV9 combines with J gene TRBJ2-1; 7 bases align to TRBD2. The length of the CDR3 is 16 residues. Trimming took 4 bases from V and 0 from J; bases not matched to a gene: 7. In germline, CDR1 is SGDLS, CDR2 YYNGEE. DNA for the CDR3: TGTGCCAGCAGCTTTGAGGGGAGGGGCTCCTACAATGAGCAGTTCTTC. This encodes CASSFEGRGSYNEQFF.

The chain carries TRBV10-1 and TRBJ1-1; TRBD1 matches at 7 bases. V dropped 6 bases and J dropped 5; count of bases not matched to a gene: 12. This CDR3 spans 15 amino acids. Germline loops: CDR1 WNHNN, CDR2 SYGVQD (reference sequence). CDR3 sequence reads: CASSPGTEGRTEAFF. CDR3 DNA: TGCGCCAGCAGCCCCGGGACAGAGGGAAGGACTGAAGCTTTCTTT.

The V gene is TRBV7-8, the J gene TRBJ2-1; 9 nucleotides align to TRBD2. Germline CDR1 SGHVS, CDR2 FQNEAQ. CDR3 length: 16 residues. V lost 4 bases, J lost 2 bases, and 6 bases stayed unmatched. CDR3 sequence (DNA): TGTGCCAGCAGCTATAGGGGACTAGCAACCTACAATGAGCAGTTCTTC. As protein: CASSYRGLATYNEQFF. Full variable domain (remainder filled in from reference TRBV7-8 and TRBJ2-1): GAGVSQSPRYKVAKRGQDVALRCDPISGHVSLFWYQQALGQGPEFLTYFQNEAQLDKSGLPSDRFFAERPEGSVSTLKIQRTQQEDSAVYLCASSYRGLATYNEQFFGPGTRLTVL.

The gene calls are TRBV5-1 and TRBJ2-7, with no clear D. CDR1 and CDR2 (germline): SGHRS, YFSETQ. Trimming stripped 0 bases from V and 5 bases from J, with 6 bases between. The CDR3 is made up of 12 amino acids. The CDR3 reads CASSLVPDEQYF. DNA of the CDR3: TGCGCCAGCAGCTTGGTCCCGGACGAGCAGTACTTC.

The sample holds one count of this clone. The chain has TRBV29-1 and TRBJ2-3; 8 bases align to TRBD2. In germline, CDR1 is SQVTM, CDR2 ANQGSEA. The CDR3 is made up of 13 amino acids. The trim removed 6 bases at V and 2 bases at J, leaving 4 bases unmatched. The CDR3: CSVLAGNTDTQYF. CDR3 sequence (DNA): TGCAGCGTGTTAGCGGGAAACACAGATACGCAGTATTTT.

This chain uses TRBV5-6 with TRBJ2-2; 9 bases align to TRBD2. The V and J ends lost 4 bases and 9 bases, in that order; junction bases with no gene match: 10. Germline CDR1 is SGHDT and CDR2 is YYEEEE. This CDR3 has 15 amino acids. The CDR3 DNA sequence: TGTGCCAGCAGCGAGGAGCTAGCGGGATATAGGGAGCTGTTTTTT. It encodes CASSEELAGYRELFF.

The chain links TRBV7-9 to TRBJ2-1; possibly TRBD2 for D (6 bases). V lost 3 bases and J lost 4, with 10 bases in between. Germline V gene sequence: CDR1 SEHNR, CDR2 FQNEAQ (reference sequence). CDR3 length: 14 residues. CDR3 sequence: CASSFQLAYNEQFF. The CDR3, as DNA: TGTGCCAGCAGCTTCCAACTAGCTTACAATGAGCAGTTCTTC.

The chain joins TRBV27 to TRBJ2-5; D possibly matches TRBD1 or TRBD2 (5 bases each). V was clipped by 3 bases and J by 1 base, with 9 bases between them. The germline gives CDR1 MNHEY, CDR2 SMNVEV (reference sequence). The CDR3 length is 14 residues. CDR3 region: CASSFFGGQETQYF. The CDR3 bases are TGTGCCAGCAGTTTCTTTGGGGGCCAAGAGACCCAGTACTTC.

This clone was counted a single time. This chain's CDR3 is CASTRGTGELFF. The CDR3 DNA follows: TGTGCCAGCACTCGGGGGACCGGGGAGCTGTTTTTT. V usage is TRBV27 and J usage is TRBJ2-2, with D possibly TRBD2 on 6 matching bases. Deletions cut 7 bases from V and 5 bases from J, with 8 bases between. The CDR3 consists of 12 residues. The V gene's germline CDR1 is MNHEY and CDR2 SMNVEV (reference sequence).

Points on this clone: The sample contains more than one DNA sequence encoding this CDR3. V gene TRBV9 combines with J gene TRBJ1-1; TRBD1 aligns across 8 bases. Germline trimming cut 2 bases from V and 4 bases from J; bases unmatched to any gene: 4. The germline V gene encodes CDR1 SGDLS and CDR2 YYNGEE. The CDR3 sequence is 14 residues long. CDR3 protein: CASSVGQGGTEAFF. In DNA form, the CDR3 reads TGTGCCAGCAGCGTTGGACAGGGCGGCACTGAAGCTTTCTTT. Using reference TRBV9 and TRBJ1-1 for the parts outside the CDR3, the full variable domain is DSGVTQTPKHLITATGQRVTLRCSPRSGDLSVYWYQQSLDQGLQFLIQYYNGEERAKGNILERFSAQQFPDLHSELNLSSLELGDSALYFCASSVGQGGTEAFFGQGTRLTVV.

The V call is TRBV2, the J call TRBJ2-7, with D perhaps TRBD2 (6 bases). The ends were cut back, 3 bases at V and 6 bases at J, with 12 bases in the middle. This CDR3 comprises 13 residues. The germline gives CDR1 SNHLY, CDR2 FYNNEI. The CDR3 here is CASSDMGGGEQYF. DNA of the CDR3: TGTGCCAGCAGTGATATGGGGGGAGGCGAGCAGTACTTC.

The rearrangement joins TRBV19 to TRBJ2-1; 8 nucleotides line up with TRBD2. CDR3 length: 17 amino acids. Germline CDR1 reads LNHDA; CDR2 reads SQIVND (reference sequence). The ends lost 9 bases at V and 0 bases at J; junction bases unmatched: 13. The CDR3 DNA reads TGTGCCAGCCACCCTGGGCTAGCGGGCACCTCCTACAATGAGCAGTTCTTC. Its translation is CASHPGLAGTSYNEQFF.

V usage is TRBV27 and J usage is TRBJ2-3; D not resolved. The germline CDR1 and CDR2 sequences are MNHEY and SMNVEV (reference sequence). The CDR3 is 14 residues long. Trimming removed 2 bases from V and 6 bases from J, with 12 bases in between. The CDR3 bases are TGTGCCAGCAGTTTACTAGGAATCCCCGATACGCAGTATTTT. Protein product: CASSLLGIPDTQYF.

V gene TRBV11-2 combines with J gene TRBJ2-5, with 9 bases lining up with TRBD1. The better agreement between TRBJ2-7 and the DNA end casts doubt on the J call. This CDR3 region has 14 residues. Germline V gives CDR1 SGHAT, CDR2 FQNNGV. The CDR3 region is CASSLGTGHYEQYF. CDR3 DNA sequence: TGTGCCAGCAGCTTGGGGACAGGGCACTACGAGCAGTACTTC.